The clone carrying this T cell receptor (beta chain) was seen a few times. Antigen unknown. This entry is derived from a study of OX40 agonist ivuxolimab in advanced cancers. Overall study: The mean age was about 61 years, ranging from 23 to 79, with more than 70% of participants male. Study-wide results and caveats: Some nonresponders also had low normalized T-cell clonal expansion.

TCRdb keeps only in-frame clones here, not all; method: immunoSEQ multiplex PCR. The sample shows roughly 110,000 clones, around 93% of them seen only once. Individuals having autoimmune disease history or systemic immunosuppression were not enrolled. Blood sampling was done at baseline, cycle 4 day 1, and cycle 7 day 1. Trimming removed 0 bases at V and 2 bases at J, with 8 bases between. The CDR3 spans 14 residues. Per the germline V gene, CDR1 is SGDLS and CDR2 is YYNGEE. The receptor was isolated from an adult with an advanced solid tumor such as melanoma, head and neck, liver or kidney cancer. The genes are TRBV9 and TRBJ1-1, with D perhaps matching TRBD1 (6 bases). The sequencing used CD4+ or CD8+ T cells sorted from blood, collected in a trial of the OX40 agonist ivuxolimab. Here the CDR3 DNA reads TGTGCCAGCAGCGTAGTAGGGGGAAACACTGAAGCTTTCTTT. Its protein is CASSVVGGNTEAFF. Drawing the rest from reference TRBV9 and TRBJ1-1, the complete variable domain is DSGVTQTPKHLITATGQRVTLRCSPRSGDLSVYWYQQSLDQGLQFLIQYYNGEERAKGNILERFSAQQFPDLHSELNLSSLELGDSALYFCASSVVGGNTEAFFGQGTRLTVV.